Listed below are T cell receptor beta chains from one sample, sequenced in a study of chemoradiotherapy in HPV16-positive cancers. Repertoires were generated with immunoSEQ multiplex PCR, while TCRdb's copy carries only in-frame clones and drops some. The sample shows about 5,100 clones, around 92% of them seen only once. Sample acquisition took place from a patient who underwent chemoradiotherapy. These receptors all stem from a human donor with HPV-associated anogenital cancer. Each CDR3 is given with its conserved first and last residue. Each record gives: V gene, J gene, D gene, clone size, CDR3 DNA, CDR3 protein. A D gene is named only where the DNA matches it firmly. Not all rows give a size; the values are once, few, many and, for expanded clones, a class.

>TRBV7-3|TRBJ2-5|.|.
TGTGCCAGCAGTTCCGCCCCGGGACGGGAGGAGACCCAGTACTTC
CASSSAPGREETQYF
>TRBV7-9|TRBJ1-2|.|.
TGTGCCAGCAGCCCCCCCATCGGCATCGACCGGCACTATGGCTACACCTTC
CASSPPIGIDRHYGYTF
>TRBV4-3|TRBJ2-7|.|.
TGCGCCAGCAGCCAAGATAGATTTTCTCACATGGAGCAGTACTTC
CASSQDRFSHMEQYF
>TRBV27|TRBJ1-3|TRBD1|.
TGTGCCAGCAGTTTAGGGACAGCCTCTGGAAACACCATATATTTT
CASSLGTASGNTIYF
>TRBV13|TRBJ2-7|.|.
TGTGCCAGTACTTTCTGGGACACGGACTACGAGCAGTACTTC
CASTFWDTDYEQYF
>TRBV9|TRBJ1-4|.|.
TGTGCCAGCAGCGTGGCGACGGATGAAAAACTGTTTTTT
CASSVATDEKLFF
>TRBV2|TRBJ1-6|TRBD1|.
TGTGCCAGCAGACCGGGGACAGGACATTCACCCCTCCACTTT
CASRPGTGHSPLHF
>TRBV2|TRBJ1-2|TRBD1|.
TGTGCCAGCAGTGAAAGCGGGACAGGGGCGAGCTATGGCTACACCTTC
CASSESGTGASYGYTF
>TRBV6-6|TRBJ2-3|TRBD2|.
TGTGCCAGCACCTTAACTAGCGGGGGGGCTGGAGATACGCAGTATTTT
CASTLTSGGAGDTQYF
>TRBV5-4|TRBJ2-4|.|.
TGTGCCAGCAGCTCATCCGACGGGGTCAAAAACATTCAGTACTTC
CASSSSDGVKNIQYF
>TRBV5-4|TRBJ2-3|TRBD2|.
TGTGCCAGCAGCTTGGCCGTAGCGGGGACAGATACGCAGTATTTT
CASSLAVAGTDTQYF
>TRBV5-6|TRBJ1-3|.|.
TGTGCCAGCAGCTTGCCCTCGGCCGGAAACACCATATATTTT
CASSLPSAGNTIYF
>TRBV28|TRBJ2-3|.|.
TGTGCCAGCAGCTATACACCGGGCCTTGCAACAGATACGCAGTATTTT
CASSYTPGLATDTQYF
>TRBV27|TRBJ1-1|TRBD1|.
TGTGCCAGCATTCGGGACAGGGTGGCTTCAACTAGTGGGGCTTTCTTT
CASIRDRVASTSGAFF
>TRBV6-1|TRBJ1-6|.|.
TGTGCCAGCAGTGCTACGCACCCCGGCAGCTCCTATAATTCACCCCTCCACTTT
CASSATHPGSSYNSPLHF
>TRBV15|TRBJ2-2|.|once
TGTGCCACCAGCAGAGCTCCGGCGACCGGGGAGCTGTTTTTT
CATSRAPATGELFF
>TRBV27|TRBJ1-1|TRBD1|.
TGTGCCAGCATTCTATCCGGGACAGGGCGAAGAATGAACACTGAAGCTTTCTTT
CASILSGTGRRMNTEAFF
>TRBV15|TRBJ1-4|TRBD1|.
TGTGCCACCAGCGAGACAGGGGAGAATGAAAAACTGTTTTTT
CATSETGENEKLFF
>TRBV2|TRBJ2-3|.|once
TGTGCCAGCAGTGATCTCGGGGAAAGCACAGATACGCAGTATTTT
CASSDLGESTDTQYF
>TRBV28|TRBJ2-5|TRBD2|once
TGTGCCAGCAGTCCAGCGGGGGGGCAGTTCCAGACCCAGTACTTC
CASSPAGGQFQTQYF
>TRBV7-2|TRBJ2-1|.|.
TGTGCCAGCAGCTTATTTCAGGCGTCCTACAATGAGCAGTTCTTC
CASSLFQASYNEQFF
>TRBV5-1|TRBJ2-1|.|.
TGCGCCAGCAGCGGGAGGCGGGCGAGCTCCTACAATGAGCAGTTCTTC
CASSGRRASSYNEQFF
>TRBV6-4|TRBJ2-3|TRBD2|.
TGTGCCAGCAGTGACTCGGGGCTTCCTAGCGGGGATCATACGCAGTATTTT
CASSDSGLPSGDHTQYF
>TRBV2|TRBJ1-2|TRBD1|.
TGTGCCAGCACCCCCGCAGGGGGCGGCTACACCTTC
CASTPAGGGYTF
>TRBV5-6|TRBJ1-2|TRBD1|.
TGTGCCAGCAGCCGAAGGACAGGTCTCATTTATGGCTACACCTTC
CASSRRTGLIYGYTF
>TRBV6-5|TRBJ1-5|.|.
TGTGCCAGCAGTTACGGAGGTGGGAGCAATCAGCCCCAGCATTTT
CASSYGGGSNQPQHF
>TRBV7-2|TRBJ1-2|TRBD1|.
TGTGCCAGCAGCTCAAACTACGGGACAGGGTATGGCTACACCTTC
CASSSNYGTGYGYTF
>TRBV10-3|TRBJ1-2|.|.
TGTGCCATCAGTGAGTCGGGGGGCGGCTGGACCTTC
CAISESGGGWTF
>TRBV6-1|TRBJ2-7|.|.
TGTGCCAGCAGGTTGGACACCCTTGACGAGCAGTACTTC
CASRLDTLDEQYF
>TRBV2|TRBJ2-7|.|.
TGTGCCAGCAGTGACCAGTTCGAGCAGTACTTC
CASSDQFEQYF
>TRBV11-2|TRBJ1-2|.|.
TGTGCCAGCAGCTCCCTTTGGCGCGGGAACTATGGCTACACCTTC
CASSSLWRGNYGYTF
>TRBV7-8|TRBJ2-3|.|.
TGTGCCAGCAGCTTAGTAGCCGCTCCAGCTCCAGATACGCAGTATTTT
CASSLVAAPAPDTQYF
>TRBV14|TRBJ1-1|.|.
TGTGCCAGCAGCCATTTGCGAACCACGGGACACCCGAACACTGAAGCTTTCTTT
CASSHLRTTGHPNTEAFF
>TRBV27|TRBJ1-4|.|.
TGTGCCAGCAGGCCGGGGGGAGGTGGTGAAAAACTGTTTTTT
CASRPGGGGEKLFF
>TRBV5-1|TRBJ1-1|.|.
TGCGCCAGCAGCCCCCACCCCACCCAGGCTGAAGCTTTCTTT
CASSPHPTQAEAFF
>TRBV11-2|TRBJ2-1|TRBD1|once
TGTGCCAGCAGCTTGGGGACAGGCTCCTACAATGAGCAGTTCTTC
CASSLGTGSYNEQFF
>TRBV10-3|TRBJ2-1|.|.
TGTGCCATCAGACCCCAGACGAGCTCCTACAATGAGCAGTTCTTC
CAIRPQTSSYNEQFF
>TRBV7-8|TRBJ2-3|.|.
TGTGCCAGCAGCTTAGCCATAGGGACAGATACGCAGTATTTT
CASSLAIGTDTQYF
>TRBV18|TRBJ2-7|.|.
TGTGCCAGCTCACTGGACGGAAACTACGAGCAGTACTTC
CASSLDGNYEQYF
>TRBV5-1|TRBJ2-2|TRBD1|.
TGCGCCAGCAGCGAAGAACAGGGGATCGCCGGGGAGCTGTTTTTT
CASSEEQGIAGELFF
>TRBV7-9|TRBJ1-4|.|.
TGTGCCAGCAGCTCCCAATGGGAAAAACTGTTTTTT
CASSSQWEKLFF
>TRBV19|TRBJ2-1|.|.
TGTGCCAGTAGTATGTTTACGGCCTACAATGAGCAGTTCTTC
CASSMFTAYNEQFF
>TRBV19|TRBJ2-1|.|.
TGTGCCAGTAGTATGGACGGGGGCTACAATGAGCAGTTCTTC
CASSMDGGYNEQFF
>TRBV14|TRBJ2-7|TRBD1|.
TGTGCCAGCAGCCATTGGACAGGATCCTACGAGCAGTACTTC
CASSHWTGSYEQYF
>TRBV7-6|TRBJ2-7|.|.
TGTGCCAGCAGCTTAGTCGGGGGTAGTGAGCAGTACTTC
CASSLVGGSEQYF
>TRBV19|TRBJ2-1|.|.
TGTGCCAGTAGTATTATAGGGGCAGCGAAGAATGAGCAGTTCTTC
CASSIIGAAKNEQFF
>TRBV30|TRBJ2-3|.|.
TGTGCCTGGAGTGTCCCCGGGACAAGACAGTATTTT
CAWSVPGTRQYF
>TRBV5-6|TRBJ2-5|.|once
TGTGCCAGCAGCCCCCGTGGAGGGTGGGGGGCGGAGACCCAGTACTTC
CASSPRGGWGAETQYF
>TRBV2|TRBJ2-6|.|.
TGTGCCAGCACCGGGGACTCTGGGGCCAACGTCCTGACTTTC
CASTGDSGANVLTF
>TRBV7-8|TRBJ2-3|.|.
TGTGCCAGCAGCTTAGTGGGAACTACAGTAGGAGATCCTACCGGCACAGATACGCAGTATTTT
CASSLVGTTVGDPTGTDTQYF
>TRBV19|TRBJ2-3|TRBD2|.
TGTGCCAGTAGCAATAGCGGGGGGGCACCAGATACGCAGTATTTT
CASSNSGGAPDTQYF
>TRBV5-1|TRBJ1-1|.|.
TGCGCCAGCAGCTTGGAAATACACAATGAAGCTTTCTTT
CASSLEIHNEAFF
>TRBV4-2|TRBJ1-5|.|.
TGTGCCAGCAGCCCGGACACAAATCAGCCCCAGCATTTT
CASSPDTNQPQHF